The 25 T cell receptor beta chains reported below all come from one sample, sequenced in a study of shared clonotypes between healthy human individuals. It was CD45RO-negative cells, positively selected for CCR7, that made up naive CD8 cells, with terminally differentiated effector memory CD45RA+ cells excluded. Here immunoSEQ multiplex PCR was the method, and the copy in TCRdb shows in-frame clones only, minus some. The sample contains around 1,900,000 clones, 93% of which appear only once. The sequenced sample was naive CD8+ T cells from PBMCs. These receptors were collected from a man aged 18 to 30 in good health. Some clones in this sample may be carry-over from other donors' samples.

The chain carries TRBV9 and TRBJ2-7; tentative D call: TRBD2 (5 bases). In germline, CDR1 is SGDLS, CDR2 YYNGEE. Trimming removed 0 bases at V and 2 bases at J, with 12 bases between. The CDR3 covers 15 residues. CDR3 DNA: TGTGCCAGCAGCGTAGGGAGTAGCGAGACCTACGAGCAGTACTTC. This encodes CASSVGSSETYEQYF.

Worth noting for this clone: Additional DNA sequences in this sample encode the identical CDR3. The gene calls are TRBV6-5 and TRBJ2-1; TRBD1 matches 9 bases. J lost 4 bases, V lost 6 bases, and 7 bases had no gene match. In germline, CDR1 is MNHEY, CDR2 SVGAGI. This CDR3 is 15 amino acids long. The CDR3 DNA follows: TGTGCCAGCAGCTATGACAGGGGGTCGTACAATGAGCAGTTCTTC. Encoded protein: CASSYDRGSYNEQFF.

The chain links TRBV5-6 to TRBJ2-1; 14 nucleotides agree with TRBD2. Germline assignment: CDR1 SGHDT and CDR2 YYEEEE. J lost 8 bases, V lost 4 bases, and 5 bases had no gene match. The length of the CDR3 is 15 residues. In DNA, the CDR3 is TGTGCCAGCAGCCGGGCGACTAGCGGGGGGGATGAGCAGTTCTTC. This codes for CASSRATSGGDEQFF.

The rearrangement uses TRBV5-4 and TRBJ2-7; a weak D match, TRBD2 (5 bases). The V end was cut by 2 bases, the J end by 2 bases, with 11 bases between. The germline V gene encodes CDR1 SGHNT and CDR2 YYREEE (reference sequence). The CDR3 consists of 14 residues. The DNA of the CDR3 is TGTGCCAGCAGCTTTGGCGGGTTCACCTACGAGCAGTACTTC. It codes for CASSFGGFTYEQYF.

DNA of the CDR3: TGTGCCAGCAGTTTCGTCAAGACTGGAAACACCATATATTTT. The encoded protein is CASSFVKTGNTIYF. V gene TRBV28 combines with J gene TRBJ1-3; D not resolved. In germline, CDR1 is MDHEN, CDR2 SYDVKM. V lost 3 bases and J lost 2, with 8 bases in between. There are 14 residues in the CDR3.

Of note for this clone: This sample includes further DNA sequences coding for the same CDR3. V is TRBV19 and J is TRBJ2-2; D remains unclear. Trimming cost V 7 bases and J 6 bases, with 9 bases left between them. This CDR3 region has 12 residues. Germline V CDR1 and CDR2: LNHDA, SQIVND (reference sequence). The CDR3 nucleotides read TGTGCCAGTACTTTGGGGTCCGGGGAGCTGTTTTTT. Its translation is CASTLGSGELFF.

The chain links TRBV14 to TRBJ2-1; D gene uncertain. Trimming shortened V by 1 base and J by 0 bases, and 10 bases separated the two germline ends. CDR1 and CDR2 (germline): SGHDN, FVKESK. The length of the CDR3 is 16 residues. In nucleotides, the CDR3 is TGTGCCAGCAGCCAAGGGGCACCCAGCTCCTACAATGAGCAGTTCTTC. It is translated as CASSQGAPSSYNEQFF.

The chain links TRBV7-9 to TRBJ2-5; no definite D call. The germline gives CDR1 SEHNR, CDR2 FQNEAQ (reference sequence). The CDR3 is 13 amino acids. V lost 2 bases to trimming and J lost 5 bases, with 9 bases between them. Here the CDR3 DNA reads TGTGCCAGCAGCTTACTACTGCTGGAGACCCAGTACTTC. It specifies CASSLLLLETQYF.

The chain joins TRBV4-2 to TRBJ1-1; maybe TRBD1 (6 bases). The CDR3 consists of 15 residues. CDR1 is LGHNA, CDR2 YNFKEQ, per germline. Trimming pared 1 base from V and 0 bases from J, leaving 9 bases between. CDR3 sequence reads: CASSQGGAMNTEAFF. In nucleotides, the CDR3 is TGTGCCAGCAGCCAAGGGGGGGCCATGAACACTGAAGCTTTCTTT.

The V and J genes are TRBV9 and TRBJ2-2, with 12 positions matching TRBD2. The CDR3 runs 16 residues. Germline lookup yields CDR1 SGDLS and CDR2 YYNGEE. V was clipped by 4 bases and J by 4 bases; unmatched bases: 5. Here the CDR3 reads CASSHGLAGITGELFF. CDR3 in DNA: TGTGCCAGCAGCCATGGACTAGCGGGAATCACCGGGGAGCTGTTTTTT.

As concerns this clone: The sample carries other DNA sequences with the same CDR3. The chain recombines TRBV11-2 with TRBJ2-2; the D gene is possibly TRBD1 (5 bases). The V gene's germline CDR1 is SGHAT and CDR2 FQNNGV. Trimming shortened V by 5 bases and J by 5 bases, and 12 bases separated the two germline ends. The CDR3 covers 14 residues. CDR3 protein: CASSLTPGTGELFF. The CDR3 coding sequence is TGTGCCAGCAGCCTTACTCCAGGGACCGGGGAGCTGTTTTTT.

The J gene is TRBJ2-7, the V gene TRBV5-8; 16 bases line up with TRBD2. V dropped 4 bases and J dropped 3; count of bases not matched to a gene: 10. From germline, CDR1 is SGHTS and CDR2 YDEGEE. This CDR3 has 18 amino acids. CDR3 in DNA: TGTGCCAGCAGCACCTGGGGGACTAGCGGGAGGGAGGGCTACGAGCAGTACTTC. It yields the protein CASSTWGTSGREGYEQYF.

This chain connects TRBV7-6 to TRBJ2-1; 9 nucleotides align to TRBD2. Germline loops: CDR1 SGHVS, CDR2 FNYEAQ. The CDR3 runs to 15 residues. V trimming: 5 bases; J trimming: 2 bases; junction bases outside the gene matches: 4. This CDR3 reads CASSNPSGTYNEQFF. The CDR3 DNA sequence: TGTGCCAGCAGCAACCCTAGCGGGACCTACAATGAGCAGTTCTTC.

The V gene is TRBV7-9, the J gene TRBJ2-5; D not certain. V lost 7 bases and J lost 5, with 14 bases in between. This CDR3 has 13 residues. Germline lookup yields CDR1 SEHNR and CDR2 FQNEAQ (reference sequence). In DNA, the CDR3 is TGTGCCAGCACCCCGGGTCCGGAGGAGACCCAGTACTTC. Protein: CASTPGPEETQYF.

This clone was seen once. The V and J genes are TRBV27 and TRBJ2-2; D is unclear. The CDR3 sequence is 15 residues long. Germline V CDR1 and CDR2: MNHEY, SMNVEV (reference sequence). The ends were cut back, 3 bases at V and 2 bases at J, with 10 bases in the middle. CDR3 sequence reads: CASSFDRSNTGELFF. The CDR3 nucleotides read TGTGCCAGCAGTTTCGACCGCTCTAACACCGGGGAGCTGTTTTTT.

This chain connects TRBV6-5 to TRBJ1-5; D gene uncertain. Trimming took 2 bases from V and 6 from J, leaving 8 bases between them. CDR1 MNHEY and CDR2 SVGAGI come from the germline V gene. This CDR3 is 13 amino acids long. CDR3 sequence reads: CASSYGFGQPQHF. The DNA for the CDR3 is TGTGCCAGCAGTTACGGGTTTGGTCAGCCCCAGCATTTT.

The V call is TRBV7-7, the J call TRBJ2-7; D gene ambiguous. Germline CDR1 reads SSHAT; CDR2 reads FNYEAQ (reference sequence). CDR3 size: 15 residues. V was cut by 5 bases and J by 0 bases, with 14 bases left in between. CDR3 loop: CASSPIDQSSYEQYF. The CDR3, as DNA: TGTGCCAGCAGCCCTATAGACCAGAGCTCCTACGAGCAGTACTTC.

Regarding this clone: Other nucleotide sequences from this sample produce the same CDR3. V gene TRBV29-1 combines with J gene TRBJ1-1; a possible D gene is TRBD1 (6 bases). There are 13 residues in the CDR3. CDR1 SQVTM and CDR2 ANQGSEA come from the germline V gene. V was cut by 6 bases and J by 0 bases, with 11 bases left in between. CDR3 bases: TGCAGCGTGGCGGGACACTTGAACACTGAAGCTTTCTTT. The encoded protein is CSVAGHLNTEAFF.

The count of this clone is one. The V call is TRBV6-5, the J call TRBJ2-7; no firm D call. Germline V gene sequence: CDR1 MNHEY, CDR2 SVGAGI. V gave up 3 bases and J gave up 5 bases, with 11 bases separating them. CDR3 length: 13 residues. The CDR3 sequence: CASSYPGSDEQYF. The CDR3 region has the DNA TGTGCCAGCAGTTATCCCGGCAGCGACGAGCAGTACTTC.

This chain joins TRBV7-9 and TRBJ2-7; 8 bases map to TRBD1. J was trimmed by 6 bases and V by 5 bases; bases with no gene match: 9. This CDR3 has 14 amino acids. Germline V gene sequence: CDR1 SEHNR, CDR2 FQNEAQ (reference sequence). CDR3 amino acids: CASSIRTGPLEQYF. The CDR3 coding sequence is TGTGCCAGCAGCATAAGGACAGGGCCCCTCGAGCAGTACTTC.

Concerning this clone itself: This may arise from a read error, as a much more abundant clone is one base away. The sample holds other DNA sequences that translate to the same CDR3. The CDR3 protein is CASSLGETQYF. The CDR3 nucleotides read TGTGCCAGCAGCCTAGGGGAGACCCAGTACTTC. The chain joins TRBV27 to TRBJ2-5; D uncertain. The ends were cut back, 6 bases at V and 5 bases at J, with 7 bases in the middle. The CDR3 length is 11 residues. Germline V gene sequence: CDR1 MNHEY, CDR2 SMNVEV (reference sequence).

The gene calls are TRBV28 and TRBJ2-2, with D possibly matching TRBD1 (6 bases). Trimming cost V 5 bases and J 1 base, with 11 bases left between them. The germline CDR1 and CDR2 sequences are MDHEN and SYDVKM. This CDR3 has 15 amino acids. The CDR3 region has the DNA TGTGCCAGCAGTCACCCGACAGGGAACACCGGGGAGCTGTTTTTT. It codes for CASSHPTGNTGELFF.

J is TRBJ2-5 and V is TRBV2; TRBD1 aligns across 7 bases. The V and J ends lost 3 bases and 1 base, in that order; junction bases with no gene match: 5. The CDR3 extends over 15 amino acids. Germline assignment: CDR1 SNHLY and CDR2 FYNNEI. The CDR3 coding sequence is TGTGCCAGCAGTGAGGGGACAGCGGTCCAAGAGACCCAGTACTTC. Translating gives CASSEGTAVQETQYF.

The J gene is TRBJ2-7, the V gene TRBV7-9; D gene ambiguous. CDR1 is SEHNR, CDR2 FQNEAQ, per germline (reference sequence). This CDR3 contains 11 residues. Trimming left V 2 bases short and J 6 bases short, with 5 bases between. The CDR3, as DNA: TGTGCCAGCAGCTTAACGCTCGAGCAGTACTTC. As protein: CASSLTLEQYF.

The chain recombines TRBV14 with TRBJ2-5; D may match TRBD1 or TRBD2 (5 bases each). V lost 4 bases and J lost 4, with 10 bases in between. Germline CDR1 is SGHDN and CDR2 is FVKESK. This CDR3 comprises 13 residues. DNA for the CDR3: TGTGCCAGCAGCCCGGTGGGGGTAGAGACCCAGTACTTC. This codes for CASSPVGVETQYF. The full variable domain, in which reference TRBV14 and TRBJ2-5 provide the parts outside the CDR3, is EAGVTQFPSHSVIEKGQTVTLRCDPISGHDNLYWYRRVMGKEIKFLLHFVKESKQDESGMPNNRFLAERTGGTYSTLKVQPAELEDSGVYFCASSPVGVETQYFGPGTRLLVL.